One sample yielded the 12 T cell receptor beta chains listed below, sequenced in a study of T-cell reconstitution after alpha-beta-depleted transplantation in children. Unique molecular identifiers were incorporated when the TCRbeta library was constructed. TCRdb reprocessed the PCR reads via MiXCR and lists one record per CDR3 protein. The sample holds approximately 350,000 distinct CDR3 sequences, 13% seen once. The sequencing here drew on PBMCs, taken from the stem cell graft. Every receptor here comes from a human donor who donated a stem cell graft to a child with Fanconi anemia.

The J gene is TRBJ2-4, the V gene TRBV5-1; a weak D match, TRBD2 (6 bases). This CDR3 spans 15 amino acids. Germline V gene lookup returns CDR1 SGHRS and CDR2 YFSETQ. V was clipped by 1 base and J by 1 base, with 9 bases between them. The CDR3 nucleotides read TGCGCCAGCAGCTTGTGGGGGGATGCCAAAAACATTCAGTACTTC. Its protein is CASSLWGDAKNIQYF. Variable domain in full (rest from reference TRBV5-1 and TRBJ2-4): KAGVTQTPRYLIKTRGQQVTLSCSPISGHRSVSWYQQTPGQGLQFLFEYFSETQRNKGNFPGRFSGRQFSNSRSEMNVSTLELGDSALYLCASSLWGDAKNIQYFGAGTRLSVL.

This clonotype has at least ten counts. CDR3 nucleotide sequence: TGTGCCAGCAGTCTTTCTCCGGGACAGGGTCGCTTCTTC. As protein: CASSLSPGQGRFF. The chain links TRBV12-3 or TRBV12-4 to TRBJ2-1, with 9 bases matching TRBD1. After removal of 5 bases from V and 16 bases from J, the junction contained 12 bases not matched to a gene. This CDR3 has 13 residues.

This rearrangement joins TRBV20-1 to TRBJ2-7, with D hard to call. The germline V gene encodes CDR1 DFQATT and CDR2 SNEGSKA (reference sequence). This CDR3 is built from 17 residues. The germline V and J ends were trimmed by 4 bases and 0 bases, with 22 bases remaining between them. Here the CDR3 reads CSATNDPVGLSSYEQYF. CDR3 coding DNA: TGCAGTGCTACCAATGACCCGGTTGGGTTAAGCTCCTACGAGCAGTACTTC.

A few counts support this clonotype. The rearrangement uses TRBV5-1 and TRBJ1-5; D unresolved. Trimming took off 0 bases at V and 6 bases at J, with 10 bases between the two ends. The CDR3 covers 14 residues. Per the germline V gene, CDR1 is SGHRS and CDR2 is YFSETQ. CDR3 DNA: TGCGCCAGCAGCTTGGAGGGAACGGGTCAGCCCCAGCATTTT. Encoded protein: CASSLEGTGQPQHF.

The V call is TRBV19, the J call TRBJ2-6; D not resolved. In germline, CDR1 is LNHDA, CDR2 SQIVND (reference sequence). The CDR3 is 15 residues long. Trimming pared 7 bases from V and 0 bases from J, leaving 10 bases between. CDR3 sequence (DNA): TGTGCCAGTATGAAGCTGAGCTCTGGGGCCAACGTCCTGACTTTC. Encoded protein: CASMKLSSGANVLTF.

Many counts were recorded for this clonotype. This chain connects TRBV20-1 to TRBJ2-2; a possible D gene is TRBD2 (7 bases). There are 13 residues in the CDR3. V shed 7 bases and J shed 4 bases, with 13 bases lying between them. Germline CDR1 DFQATT, CDR2 SNEGSKA (reference sequence). CDR3: CSETRGLTGELFF. The DNA of the CDR3 is TGCAGTGAAACGCGGGGGCTCACCGGGGAGCTGTTTTTT.

Regarding this clonotype: Being one base from a much bigger clone, this may be a read error. This CDR3 fails to terminate in the conserved phenylalanine or tryptophan, so it likely reflects a read error. The rearrangement uses TRBV29-1 and TRBJ1-1; 7 bases match TRBD1. The CDR3 has 10 amino acids. Germline trimming cut 7 bases from V and 6 bases from J; bases unmatched to any gene: 2. CDR1 is SQVTM and CDR2 is ANQGSEA in the germline V gene. The CDR3 spells CSAGTAEAFC. The CDR3, as DNA: TGCAGCGCTGGGACAGCTGAAGCTTTCTGT.

This clonotype was seen a few times. The J gene is TRBJ2-1, the V gene TRBV20-1; TRBD1 matches 9 bases. Trimming took 7 bases from V and 6 from J; bases not matched to a gene: 7. The V gene's germline CDR1 is DFQATT and CDR2 SNEGSKA (reference sequence). The CDR3 consists of 13 residues. CDR3 coding DNA: TGCAGTGTTGCGGGACAGGGTACCAATGAGCAGTTCTTC. Its protein is CSVAGQGTNEQFF.

In this sample, this clonotype turned up a few times. This chain joins TRBV30 and TRBJ2-2; D is possibly TRBD1 (5 bases). This CDR3 comprises 12 residues. V lost 4 bases and J lost 7, with 10 bases in between. The V gene's germline CDR1 is GTSNPN and CDR2 SVGIG (reference sequence). The CDR3 is CAWTGYSGELFF. As DNA, the CDR3 is TGTGCCTGGACAGGGTACAGCGGGGAGCTGTTTTTT. The variable domain in full, completed from reference TRBV30 and TRBJ2-2, reads SQTIHQWPATLVQPVGSPLSLECTVEGTSNPNLYWYRQAAGRGLQLLFYSVGIGQISSEVPQNLSASRPQDRQFILSSKKLLLSDSGFYLCAWTGYSGELFFGEGSRLTVL.

This clonotype came up a few times. The chain links TRBV7-6 to TRBJ2-2; D unclear. The CDR3 runs to 15 residues. Germline V gene sequence: CDR1 SGHVS, CDR2 FNYEAQ. Trimming shortened V by 1 base and J by 1 base, and 7 bases separated the two germline ends. CDR3 amino acids: CASSLVYENTGELFF. DNA for the CDR3: TGTGCCAGCAGCTTAGTATACGAGAACACCGGGGAGCTGTTTTTT.

The J gene is TRBJ2-1, the V gene TRBV20-1; TRBD2 aligns across 10 bases. Germline V lookup: CDR1 DFQATT, CDR2 SNEGSKA (reference sequence). V lost 4 bases to trimming and J lost 5 bases; unmatched junction nucleotides: 8. The CDR3 has 15 amino acids. The CDR3 nucleotides are TGCAGTGCTATCGAAGCTAGCGGGGGTCACAATGAGCAGTTCTTC. Its translation is CSAIEASGGHNEQFF.

This clonotype has just a few counts. This rearrangement joins TRBV7-6 to TRBJ1-3; D remains ambiguous. V lost 0 bases and J 0 bases, leaving 9 bases between the germline ends. Germline CDR1 and CDR2: SGHVS and FNYEAQ. This CDR3 region has 16 residues. CDR3 sequence (DNA): TGTGCCAGCAGCTTAGCTCGGGCGGACTCTGGAAACACCATATATTTT. Translation gives CASSLARADSGNTIYF. The variable domain in full, with the rest retrieved from reference TRBV7-6 and TRBJ1-3, is GAGVSQSPRYKVTKRGQDVALRCDPISGHVSLYWYRQALGQGPEFLTYFNYEAQQDKSGLPNDRFSAERPEGSISTLTIQRTEQRDSAMYRCASSLARADSGNTIYFGEGSWLTVV.